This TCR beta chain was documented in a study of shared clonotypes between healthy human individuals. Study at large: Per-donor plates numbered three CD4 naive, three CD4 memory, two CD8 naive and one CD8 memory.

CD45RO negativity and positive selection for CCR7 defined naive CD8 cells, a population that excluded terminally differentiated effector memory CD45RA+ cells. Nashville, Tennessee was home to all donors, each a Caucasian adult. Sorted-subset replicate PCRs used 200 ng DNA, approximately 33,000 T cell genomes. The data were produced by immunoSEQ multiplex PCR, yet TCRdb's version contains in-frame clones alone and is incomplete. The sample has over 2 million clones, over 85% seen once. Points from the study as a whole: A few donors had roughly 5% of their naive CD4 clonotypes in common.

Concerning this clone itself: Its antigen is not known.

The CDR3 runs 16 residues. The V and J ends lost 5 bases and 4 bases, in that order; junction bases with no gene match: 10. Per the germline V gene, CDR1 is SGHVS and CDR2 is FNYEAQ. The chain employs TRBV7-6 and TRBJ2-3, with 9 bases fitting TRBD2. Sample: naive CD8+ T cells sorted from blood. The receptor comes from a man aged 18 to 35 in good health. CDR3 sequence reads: CASSVLLAGEADTQYF. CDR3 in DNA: TGTGCCAGCAGCGTCTTGTTAGCGGGAGAAGCAGATACGCAGTATTTT. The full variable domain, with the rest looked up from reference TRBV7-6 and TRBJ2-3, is GAGVSQSPRYKVTKRGQDVALRCDPISGHVSLYWYRQALGQGPEFLTYFNYEAQQDKSGLPNDRFSAERPEGSISTLTIQRTEQRDSAMYRCASSVLLAGEADTQYFGPGTRLTVL.